Here is one TCR beta chain with its context. In its sample, this clonotype was seen many times. The target of this receptor is not known. Base qualities are missing; no much larger clone stands one base away. cDNA synthesis used template-switch 5'RACE with a primer carrying a 10-nucleotide random unique molecular identifier tagging each TCR transcript. Each sequencing run produced over 200 million TCR-beta sequences covering 15-18 subjects. The RNeasy kit was used to extract total RNA. The KAPA Real-time Library Amplification kit was used to amplify TCR-beta VDJ regions with primers for the TCR constant region and the 5'RACE anchor. Sample indexes and Illumina adaptors were added in a first PCR, and a second PCR then increased library yield. After purification with Ampure beads, the TCR product of roughly 650 bp was size-selected on a 2% E-gel SizeSelection system. Before pooling, libraries had their quality checked on a Bioanalyzer, their concentration measured with Qubit, and their quantity determined with the Kapa Library Quantification kit. Paired-end 2 x 150 bp sequencing of the libraries was performed on an Illumina HiSeq 2500. To increase sequence diversity, about 24-32% phiX was spiked into each library pool. The authors' analysis ran thus. Quality-filtered reads were processed with the UMI-based MiGEC pipeline, which removed over 85% of raw TCR sequences during error correction. VDJ genes were aligned to IMGT germline references, and clonotypes were defined by unique CDR3 amino acid sequence plus V-J genes. Clonal expansion, Shannon diversity and CDR3 relatedness were evaluated with VDJtools (CalcPairwiseDistances, ClusterSamples), while phylogenetic trees were built in CLCbio workbench. A clone was classed as expanded if it had 8 or more unique UMIs, a cutoff based on coefficient-of-variation modelling across technical triplicates. In TCRdb, the public reads were trimmed at Q25 with fastp and aligned with MiXCR, with productive beta chains retained. For every CDR3 protein sequence, its rows merge into one entry that carries the most common genes and DNA. TCRdb, not the original authors, processed these V and J calls. This sample is represented by about 70,000 distinct CDR3 sequences; 3% to 4% of them were singletons. The ten largest clones capture 4% to 6.5% of the sample.

Unsorted PBMC libraries were generated from 2 million PBMCs stored in RNAlater at -80 °C until RNA extraction. The multiple sclerosis patients were enrolled in a US clinical protocol that evaluated disease progression with magnetic resonance imaging. Peripheral blood was subjected to Ficoll-Hypaque density gradient centrifugation to isolate PBMCs, which were then cryopreserved in liquid nitrogen. These data come from a study of neurological immune-mediated disorders (dated by TCRdb to about 2019). At the level of the whole study: Among the roughly 34 multiple sclerosis patients, relapsing-remitting MS accounted for 31 and secondary progressive MS accounted for 3. The study compared peripheral blood TCR-beta repertoires of HTLV-I-associated myelopathy (HAM/TSP) patients, multiple sclerosis patients and healthy controls using UMI-based sequencing. Of the approximately 66 subjects in the cohort, some 15 were HAM/TSP patients, about 34 were multiple sclerosis patients, and some 20 were healthy controls. The 95 to 120 TCR-beta libraries included longitudinal samples, technical triplicates and paired sorted CD4+ and CD8+ T-cell subsets alongside PBMC samples. The paper's findings and limits, for the study overall: No clinical or MRI features were associated with the MS cluster, and the authors said that larger cohorts are needed. In a phylogenetic analysis, the repertoires of 18 out of 34 MS patients fell into a single cluster of related CDR3 sequences, pointing to a possible signature at the repertoire level. No identical CDR3 amino acid sequences were shared among expanded clones across subjects, suggesting private TCR-beta repertoires in all groups. TCR clonal expansion was highest in HAM/TSP patients and lowest in MS patients, with MS patients falling below even healthy controls.

Sequenced material: PBMCs. The sequence came from a woman aged 45-59 years with multiple sclerosis.

CDR3 region: CSAAPRLQGDTQYF. The bases are TGCAGCGCTGCCCCTAGACTTCAGGGAGATACGCAGTATTTT. Rearrangement joined TRBV29-1 to TRBJ2-3; TRBD1 is a weak D gene call, 5 bases matching. Reading the germline V gene gives CDR1 SQVTM and CDR2 ANQGSEA. The CDR3 has 14 amino acids, counting the end cysteine and phenylalanine. Solely the CDR3 DNA is kept, with 42 bases framed from the first base. V is shortened by 7 bases, J by 5 bases, and the region joining them spans 19 bases.